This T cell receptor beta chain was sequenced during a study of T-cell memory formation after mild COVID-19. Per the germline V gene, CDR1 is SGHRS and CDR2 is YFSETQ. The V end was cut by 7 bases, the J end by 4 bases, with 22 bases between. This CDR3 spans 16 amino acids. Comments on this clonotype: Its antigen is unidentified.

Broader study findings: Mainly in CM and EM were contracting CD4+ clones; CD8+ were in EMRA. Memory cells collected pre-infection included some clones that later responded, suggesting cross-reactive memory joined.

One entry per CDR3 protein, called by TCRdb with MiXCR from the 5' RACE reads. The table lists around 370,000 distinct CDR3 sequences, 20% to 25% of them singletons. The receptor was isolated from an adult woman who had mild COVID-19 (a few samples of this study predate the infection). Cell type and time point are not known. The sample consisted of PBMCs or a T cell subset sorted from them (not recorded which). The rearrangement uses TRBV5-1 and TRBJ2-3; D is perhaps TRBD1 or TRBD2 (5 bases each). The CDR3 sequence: CASQRSGPGVADTQYF. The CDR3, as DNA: TGCGCCAGCCAACGTTCGGGACCCGGGGTGGCAGATACGCAGTATTTT. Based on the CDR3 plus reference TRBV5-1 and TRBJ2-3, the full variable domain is KAGVTQTPRYLIKTRGQQVTLSCSPISGHRSVSWYQQTPGQGLQFLFEYFSETQRNKGNFPGRFSGRQFSNSRSEMNVSTLELGDSALYLCASQRSGPGVADTQYFGPGTRLTVL.